The entry that follows covers one T cell receptor (beta chain) sequence. The record originates from a study of technical replicates of blood from a few donors. The germline CDR1 and CDR2 sequences are MGHRA and YSYEKL. Trimming took 1 base from V and 0 from J; bases not matched to a gene: 6. The CDR3 runs 17 residues. Clones were sequenced by immunoSEQ multiplex PCR, and TCRdb holds only the in-frame ones, with some missing. This table holds over 70,000 clones, 95% to 97% found once. This sequence originates from a human donor in good health. Sequencing used T cells isolated from PBMCs. V and J are TRBV4-1 and TRBJ1-5, with TRBD1 matching over 7 bases. DNA for the CDR3: TGCGCCAGCAGCCAAGTTTTAGGGACAGATAGCAATCAGCCCCAGCATTTT. It codes for CASSQVLGTDSNQPQHF.